Listed below are T cell receptor beta chains from one sample, sequenced in a study of T-cell memory formation after mild COVID-19. One entry per CDR3 protein results from TCRdb running MiXCR on the 5' RACE reads. Counted here are roughly 500,000 distinct CDR3 sequences, roughly 21% occurring once; the ten biggest clones make up around 13%. The sequenced material came from PBMCs or a T cell subset sorted from them (not recorded which). The source is an adult woman who had mild COVID-19 (a few samples of this study predate the infection). Cell type and time point are not known. Both conserved end residues are part of each CDR3. A D gene is named only where the DNA matches it firmly. Clone size is given for some rows only: seen once, a few or many times, or a class if the clone is expanded.

>TRBV5-4|NA|many|TRBJ2-7
CASSFRGNSYEQYF
TGTGCCAGCAGCTTTCGGGGAAACTCCTACGAGCAGTACTTC
>TRBV7-9|NA|NA|TRBJ2-1
CASNLISGHEQFF
TGTGCCAGCAACTTAATCAGCGGGCATGAGCAGTTCTTC
>TRBV5-1|NA|few|TRBJ2-1
CASSLGTPGNEQFF
TGCGCCAGCAGCTTGGGCACCCCGGGGAATGAGCAGTTCTTC
>TRBV15|TRBD2|few|TRBJ2-7
CATSRARGTSGLSYEQYF
TGTGCCACCAGCAGAGCCCGTGGGACTAGCGGACTCTCCTACGAGCAGTACTTC
>TRBV12-3/TRBV12-4|NA|many|TRBJ2-5
CASSLGGQTQYF
TGTGCCAGCAGTTTAGGCGGTCAGACCCAGTACTTC
>TRBV20-1|TRBD2|NA|TRBJ2-3
CSARRAGRGTDTQYF
TGCAGTGCTAGGAGAGCGGGGAGAGGGACAGATACGCAGTATTTT
>TRBV24-1|TRBD1|few|TRBJ2-1
CATSDLKGQSYNEQFF
TGTGCCACCAGTGATCTGAAGGGACAGTCCTACAATGAGCAGTTCTTC
>TRBV12-3/TRBV12-4|NA|few|TRBJ2-7
CASNEGGSYEQYF
TGTGCCAGTAACGAAGGAGGCTCCTACGAGCAGTACTTC
>TRBV13|NA|NA|TRBJ2-7
CASSFTGIRTDEQYF
TGTGCCAGCAGCTTCACAGGGATCCGTACTGACGAGCAGTACTTC
>TRBV7-2|NA|NA|TRBJ1-6
CASSFGTDNSPLHF
TGTGCCAGCAGCTTTGGGACGGACAATTCACCCCTCCACTTT
>TRBV2|TRBD2|few|TRBJ2-1
CASLLRGLAGGTYNEQFF
TGTGCCAGCCTTCTCAGGGGGCTAGCGGGAGGAACTTACAATGAGCAGTTCTTC
>TRBV9|TRBD1|few|TRBJ1-6
CASSVGQGAVRNSPLHF
TGTGCCAGCAGCGTAGGTCAGGGGGCAGTGAGAAATTCACCCCTCCACTTT
>TRBV7-3|TRBD1|few|TRBJ1-1
CASSLDPGGTEAFF
TGTGCCAGCAGCTTAGACCCAGGGGGGACTGAAGCTTTCTTT
>TRBV5-1|NA|many|TRBJ2-1
CASSLGGRVSDEQFF
TGCGCCAGCAGCTTGGGTGGCAGGGTATCCGATGAGCAGTTCTTC
>TRBV4-3|NA|few|TRBJ2-7
CASSQDGTQDTYEQYF
TGCGCCAGCAGCCAAGATGGGACCCAGGATACCTACGAGCAGTACTTC
>TRBV7-6|NA|few|TRBJ2-7
CASSLVPPLGTYEQYF
TGTGCCAGCAGCTTAGTTCCCCCGTTGGGCACCTACGAGCAGTACTTC
>TRBV25-1|NA|NA|TRBJ1-5
CASRKGDGQPQHF
TGTGCCAGCAGAAAGGGAGACGGTCAGCCCCAGCATTTT
>TRBV19|TRBD1|few|TRBJ2-5
CASSPRTGILETQYF
TGTGCCAGTAGTCCAAGGACAGGGATTTTGGAGACCCAGTACTTC
>TRBV7-6|TRBD1|NA|TRBJ2-2
CASSPGGRGRTGELFF
TGTGCCAGCAGCCCAGGGGGCAGGGGGCGCACCGGGGAGCTGTTTTTT
>TRBV7-9|TRBD2|NA|TRBJ2-3
CASSSGTIADTQYF
TGTGCCAGCAGTTCCGGGACTATTGCAGATACGCAGTATTTT
>TRBV9|NA|NA|TRBJ2-2
CASSVDGGNTGELFF
TGTGCCAGCAGCGTAGATGGGGGGAACACCGGGGAGCTGTTTTTT
>TRBV7-9|TRBD1|NA|TRBJ2-5
CASSSDRGSGTQYF
TGTGCCAGCAGCTCGGACAGGGGCTCGGGGACCCAGTACTTC
>TRBV5-1|TRBD2|NA|TRBJ2-1
CASSLASGGPRVGNEQFF
TGCGCCAGCAGCTTGGCTAGCGGGGGACCCCGGGTCGGAAATGAGCAGTTCTTC
>TRBV4-2|NA|NA|TRBJ2-1
CASSRDSFNEQFF
TGTGCCAGCAGCCGGGACTCCTTCAATGAGCAGTTCTTC
>TRBV7-3|NA|NA|TRBJ2-2
CASSPGHTGELFF
TGTGCCAGCAGTCCGGGGCACACCGGGGAGCTGTTTTTT
>TRBV6-5|NA|NA|TRBJ1-2
CASSYPPPLYGYTF
TGTGCCAGCAGTTATCCTCCGCCCCTGTATGGCTACACCTTC
>TRBV12-3/TRBV12-4|NA|few|TRBJ2-1
CASSLVSWRGNEQFF
TGTGCCAGCAGTTTAGTTTCTTGGAGAGGGAATGAGCAGTTCTTC
>TRBV5-5|NA|few|TRBJ2-1
CASRDSKGANEQFF
TGTGCCAGCAGGGACAGCAAAGGGGCCAATGAGCAGTTCTTC
>TRBV5-1|TRBD2|NA|TRBJ2-5
CASSLDSGGETETQYF
TGCGCCAGCAGCTTGGACTCGGGAGGGGAAACAGAGACCCAGTACTTC
>TRBV5-6|NA|NA|TRBJ2-7
CASSLVSSHEQYF
TGTGCCAGCAGCTTGGTCTCGTCCCACGAGCAGTACTTC
>TRBV12-3/TRBV12-4|TRBD2|few|TRBJ2-3
CASSFLRKSGASGDTQYF
TGTGCCAGCAGTTTTCTCCGTAAGAGCGGGGCCAGCGGAGATACGCAGTATTTT
>TRBV20-1|NA|NA|TRBJ1-5
CSARARGYNQPQHF
TGCAGTGCTAGAGCTAGGGGATACAATCAGCCCCAGCATTTT
>TRBV29-1|NA|NA|TRBJ2-1
CSVDMGLGNEQFF
TGCAGCGTTGACATGGGCCTTGGGAATGAGCAGTTCTTC
>TRBV4-1|TRBD1|NA|TRBJ2-7
CASSQGDRVHEQYF
TGCGCCAGCAGCCAAGGCGACAGGGTCCACGAGCAGTACTTC
>TRBV25-1|NA|few|TRBJ2-1
CASSNVLWDTNEQFF
TGTGCCAGCAGTAACGTTCTATGGGACACCAATGAGCAGTTCTTC
>TRBV5-1|NA|NA|TRBJ2-5
CASSLQGPEGETQYF
TGCGCCAGCAGCCTCCAGGGACCGGAGGGAGAGACCCAGTACTTC
>TRBV7-8|NA|NA|TRBJ2-3
CASSLRDARTDTQYF
TGTGCCAGCAGCTTACGAGACGCCCGCACAGATACGCAGTATTTT
>TRBV5-1|NA|NA|TRBJ2-5
CASRRIRLTGETQYF
TGCGCCAGCAGGCGGATTCGACTAACCGGAGAGACCCAGTACTTC
>TRBV18|NA|few|TRBJ2-1
CASSPTGFSYNEQFF
TGTGCCAGCTCACCTACAGGGTTCTCCTACAATGAGCAGTTCTTC
>TRBV7-2|NA|NA|TRBJ2-1
CASSRRDASYNEQFF
TGTGCCAGCAGCAGGAGGGACGCTTCCTACAATGAGCAGTTCTTC
>TRBV3-1|NA|NA|TRBJ1-1
CASSPGWDGGGAFF
TGTGCCAGCAGCCCGGGATGGGATGGCGGCGGAGCTTTCTTT
>TRBV7-3|NA|NA|TRBJ1-1
CASSRQGINTEAFF
TGTGCCAGCAGCCGACAAGGCATAAACACTGAAGCTTTCTTT
>TRBV6-1|NA|NA|TRBJ1-1
CASSGGGLTTEAFF
TGTGCCAGCAGTGGTGGGGGATTGACCACTGAAGCTTTCTTT
>TRBV6-5|TRBD1|NA|TRBJ1-4
CASSYSLGQATNEKLFF
TGTGCCAGCAGTTACTCATTGGGACAGGCGACTAATGAAAAACTGTTTTTT
>TRBV7-9|NA|few|TRBJ2-7
CASSSSIPREQYF
TGTGCCAGCAGCTCCAGTATTCCAAGGGAGCAGTACTTC
>TRBV27|TRBD2|few|TRBJ2-7
CASSLSPGLAYEQYF
TGTGCCAGCAGTTTATCGCCGGGACTAGCCTACGAGCAGTACTTC
>TRBV7-6|TRBD2|NA|TRBJ2-3
CASSLQAGPTDNTQYF
TGTGCCAGCAGCTTACAAGCGGGGCCCACCGATAATACGCAGTATTTT
>TRBV18|NA|NA|TRBJ2-4
CASSPIAKNIQYF
TGTGCCAGCTCACCGATAGCCAAAAACATTCAGTACTTC
>TRBV12-3/TRBV12-4|TRBD1|NA|TRBJ1-1
CASRPRGLGTEAFF
TGTGCCAGCAGACCTAGGGGGCTGGGAACTGAAGCTTTCTTT
>TRBV6-5|TRBD2|many|TRBJ2-7
CASSPGTSGTSPRFEQYF
TGTGCCAGCAGTCCCGGGACTAGCGGGACCTCCCCGCGGTTCGAGCAGTACTTC
>TRBV29-1|TRBD1|NA|TRBJ2-7
CSVGEGQGGYEQYF
TGCAGCGTGGGAGAGGGACAGGGGGGCTACGAGCAGTACTTC
>TRBV5-1|NA|few|TRBJ1-2
CASSLAWRGHNLYGYTF
TGCGCCAGCAGCTTGGCCTGGAGGGGCCACAACTTGTATGGCTACACCTTC
>TRBV24-1|TRBD1|few|TRBJ2-7
CATSDRRQGSYEQYF
TGTGCCACCAGTGACAGGAGACAGGGCTCCTACGAGCAGTACTTC